This T cell receptor (beta chain) came from a study of CD8+ T cells in alopecia areata. Overall study context: The percentage of affected scalp area served as the score of severity for treated patients.

Germline V CDR1 and CDR2: GTSNPN, SVGIG (reference sequence). CDR3 length equals 16 residues. Deletions cut 1 base from V and 0 bases from J, with 13 bases between. The treatment was: oral pan-JAK inhibitor, 5-10 mg twice daily. Sequencing templates came from extracted RNA that was reverse transcribed into cDNA. Assay: immunoSEQ multiplex PCR; the TCRdb copy retains only in-frame clones and omits some. The sample consists of 150,000 to 200,000 clones, less than 65% of them appearing once. The V and J genes are TRBV30 and TRBJ2-1; tentatively, D is TRBD2 (6 bases). Sequencing was performed on CD4+ T cells sorted from blood, taken at week 24, from a patient treated with tofacitinib. The receptor was derived from a human donor with alopecia areata. The CDR3 loop reads CAWSAGVRSSYNEQFF. The CDR3 region has the DNA TGTGCCTGGAGTGCGGGAGTAAGGAGCTCCTACAATGAGCAGTTCTTC.